Given below is one T cell receptor (beta chain) in context. Its target is unknown. The sample is drawn from a study of OX40 agonist ivuxolimab in advanced cancers. Overall study context: Ivuxolimab, an antibody that agonizes OX40 (CD134), was administered to the patients. The study enrolled dose-escalation patients with hepatocellular carcinoma, melanoma, renal cell or head and neck cancer. Study-wide results and limits: Both CD4+ and CD8+ T cell populations in blood had undergone clonal expansion by week 6 at 0.1 to 3.0 mg/kg.

Germline V lookup: CDR1 LNHDA, CDR2 SQIVND (reference sequence). CDR3 length: 14 amino acids. The V end lost 1 base, the J end lost 5 bases, and 11 bases lay between the germline ends. Measured with immunoSEQ multiplex PCR; TCRdb has only the in-frame clones, and not every one. The repertoire holds tens of thousands of clones, with over 75% as singletons. The sequencing here drew on CD4+ or CD8+ T cells sorted from blood, taken in a trial of the OX40 agonist ivuxolimab. This TCR came from an adult with an advanced solid tumor such as melanoma, head and neck, liver or kidney cancer. This rearrangement joins TRBV19 to TRBJ2-5, with D maybe TRBD2 (6 bases). CDR3: CASSIVGGRETQYF. The CDR3 nucleotides read TGTGCCAGTAGTATAGTGGGAGGCCGGGAGACCCAGTACTTC.